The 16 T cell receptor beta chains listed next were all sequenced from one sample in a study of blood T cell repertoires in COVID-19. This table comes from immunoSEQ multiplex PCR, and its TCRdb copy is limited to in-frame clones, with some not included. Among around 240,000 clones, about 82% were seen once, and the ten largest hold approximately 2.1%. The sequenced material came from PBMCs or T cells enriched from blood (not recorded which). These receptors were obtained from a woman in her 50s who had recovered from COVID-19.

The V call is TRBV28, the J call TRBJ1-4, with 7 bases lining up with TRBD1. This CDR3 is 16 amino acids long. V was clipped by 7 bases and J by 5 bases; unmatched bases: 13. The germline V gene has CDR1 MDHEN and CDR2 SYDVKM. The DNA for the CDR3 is TGTGCCAGCACCCTTACCATGACAGGGCCGAATGAAAAACTGTTTTTT. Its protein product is CASTLTMTGPNEKLFF.

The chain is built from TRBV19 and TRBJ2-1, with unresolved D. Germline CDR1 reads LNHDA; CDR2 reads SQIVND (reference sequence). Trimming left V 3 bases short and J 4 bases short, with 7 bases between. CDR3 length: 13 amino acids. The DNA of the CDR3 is TGTGCCAGTAGTATTGTTAGATACAATGAGCAGTTCTTC. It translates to CASSIVRYNEQFF.

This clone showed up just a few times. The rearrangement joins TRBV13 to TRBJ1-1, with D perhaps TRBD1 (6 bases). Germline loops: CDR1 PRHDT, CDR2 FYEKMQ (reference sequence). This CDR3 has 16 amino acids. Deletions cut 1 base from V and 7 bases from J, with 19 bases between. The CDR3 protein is CASSLAGWGGVGEAFF. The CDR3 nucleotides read TGTGCCAGCAGCTTAGCCGGCTGGGGGGGCGTGGGTGAAGCTTTCTTT.

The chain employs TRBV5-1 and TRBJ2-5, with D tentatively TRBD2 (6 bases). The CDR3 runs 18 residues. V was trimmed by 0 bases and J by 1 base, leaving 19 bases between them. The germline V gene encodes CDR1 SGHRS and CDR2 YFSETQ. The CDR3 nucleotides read TGCGCCAGCAGCTTGGCGGCTAGCGACGTTTACCCCCAAGAGACCCAGTACTTC. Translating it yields CASSLAASDVYPQETQYF.

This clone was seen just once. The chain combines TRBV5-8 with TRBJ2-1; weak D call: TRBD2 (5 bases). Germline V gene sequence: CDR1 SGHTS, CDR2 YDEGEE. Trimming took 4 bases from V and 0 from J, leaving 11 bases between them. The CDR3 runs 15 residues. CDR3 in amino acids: CASSEGVSSYNEQFF. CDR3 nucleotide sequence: TGTGCCAGCAGCGAGGGTGTTAGCTCCTACAATGAGCAGTTCTTC. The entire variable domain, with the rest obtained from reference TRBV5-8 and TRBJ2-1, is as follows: EAGVTQSPTHLIKTRGQQATLRCSPISGHTSVYWYQQALGLGLQFLLWYDEGEERNRGNFPPRFSGRQFPNYSSELNVNALELEDSALYLCASSEGVSSYNEQFFGPGTRLTVL.

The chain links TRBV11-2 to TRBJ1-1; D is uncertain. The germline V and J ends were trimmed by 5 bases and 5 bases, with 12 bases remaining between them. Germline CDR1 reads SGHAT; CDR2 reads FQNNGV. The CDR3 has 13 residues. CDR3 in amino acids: CASSRLFPTEAFF. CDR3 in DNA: TGTGCCAGCAGCCGACTTTTTCCTACTGAAGCTTTCTTT.

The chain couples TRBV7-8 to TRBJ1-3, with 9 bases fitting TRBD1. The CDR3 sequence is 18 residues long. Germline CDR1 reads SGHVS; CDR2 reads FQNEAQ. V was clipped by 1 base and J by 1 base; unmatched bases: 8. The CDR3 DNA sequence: TGTGCCAGCAGCTTAGGAGGAGGGACAGGGCAATCTGGAAACACCATATATTTT. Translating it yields CASSLGGGTGQSGNTIYF.

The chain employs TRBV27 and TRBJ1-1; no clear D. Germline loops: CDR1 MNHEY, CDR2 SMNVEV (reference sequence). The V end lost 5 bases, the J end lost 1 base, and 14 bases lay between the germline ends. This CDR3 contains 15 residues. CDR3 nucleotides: TGTGCCAGCAGTCCGCGCCCCCAATCGAACACTGAAGCTTTCTTT. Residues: CASSPRPQSNTEAFF.

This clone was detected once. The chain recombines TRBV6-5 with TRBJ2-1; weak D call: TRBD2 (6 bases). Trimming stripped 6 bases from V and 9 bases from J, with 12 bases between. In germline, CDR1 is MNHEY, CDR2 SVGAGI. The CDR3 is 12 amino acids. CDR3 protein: CASRDYAAEQFF. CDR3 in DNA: TGTGCCAGCAGGGACTACGCGGCTGAGCAGTTCTTC.

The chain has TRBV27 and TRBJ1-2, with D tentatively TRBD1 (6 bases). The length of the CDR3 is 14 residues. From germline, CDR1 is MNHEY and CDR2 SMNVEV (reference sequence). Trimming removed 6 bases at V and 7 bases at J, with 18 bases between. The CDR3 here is CASRTLQGGSGYTF. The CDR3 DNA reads TGTGCCAGCAGAACCTTACAGGGAGGGAGTGGCTACACCTTC.

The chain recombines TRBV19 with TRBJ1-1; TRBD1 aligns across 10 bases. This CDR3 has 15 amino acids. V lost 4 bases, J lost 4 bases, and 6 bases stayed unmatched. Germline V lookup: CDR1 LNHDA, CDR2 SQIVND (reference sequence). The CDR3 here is CASSRPGQGRTEAFF. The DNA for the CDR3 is TGTGCCAGTAGTAGACCGGGACAGGGGCGCACTGAAGCTTTCTTT.

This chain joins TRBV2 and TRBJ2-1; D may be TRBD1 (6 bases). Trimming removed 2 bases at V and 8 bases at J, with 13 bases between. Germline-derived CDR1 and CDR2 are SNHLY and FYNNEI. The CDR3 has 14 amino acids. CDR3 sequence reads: CASSEQGRRHEQFF. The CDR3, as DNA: TGTGCCAGCAGTGAACAGGGGCGACGGCATGAGCAGTTCTTC.

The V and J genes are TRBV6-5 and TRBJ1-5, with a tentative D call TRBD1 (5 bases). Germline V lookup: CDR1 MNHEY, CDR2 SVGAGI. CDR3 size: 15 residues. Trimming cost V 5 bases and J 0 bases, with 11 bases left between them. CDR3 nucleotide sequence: TGTGCCAGCAGTACAGACAGTTATAGCAATCAGCCCCAGCATTTT. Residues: CASSTDSYSNQPQHF.

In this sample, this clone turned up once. CDR3 in amino acids: CASSQNRGRSEKLFF. The DNA of the CDR3 is TGTGCCAGCAGCCAGAACAGGGGGCGCAGTGAAAAACTGTTTTTT. This chain connects TRBV7-8 to TRBJ1-4; 9 bases match TRBD1. The V segment lost 5 bases and the J segment 7 bases; nucleotides outside the gene matches: 8. Germline assignment: CDR1 SGHVS and CDR2 FQNEAQ. The CDR3 has 15 residues. Filled out from reference TRBV7-8 and TRBJ1-4, the complete variable domain reads GAGVSQSPRYKVAKRGQDVALRCDPISGHVSLFWYQQALGQGPEFLTYFQNEAQLDKSGLPSDRFFAERPEGSVSTLKIQRTQQEDSAVYLCASSQNRGRSEKLFFGSGTQLSVL.

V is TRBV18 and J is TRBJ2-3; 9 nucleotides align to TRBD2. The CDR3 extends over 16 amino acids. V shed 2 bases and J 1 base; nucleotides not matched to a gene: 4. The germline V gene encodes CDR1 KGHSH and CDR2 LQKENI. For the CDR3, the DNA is TGTGCCAGCTCACCAATAGCGGGAGTGGGCACAGATACGCAGTATTTT. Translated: CASSPIAGVGTDTQYF.

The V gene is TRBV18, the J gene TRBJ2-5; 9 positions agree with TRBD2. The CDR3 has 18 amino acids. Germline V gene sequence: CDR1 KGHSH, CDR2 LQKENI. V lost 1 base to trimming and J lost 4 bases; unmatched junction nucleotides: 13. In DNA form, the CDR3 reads TGTGCCAGCTCACCACGGAGAAGGGCGCGGGAGGGTGGAGAGACCCAGTACTTC. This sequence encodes CASSPRRRAREGGETQYF.